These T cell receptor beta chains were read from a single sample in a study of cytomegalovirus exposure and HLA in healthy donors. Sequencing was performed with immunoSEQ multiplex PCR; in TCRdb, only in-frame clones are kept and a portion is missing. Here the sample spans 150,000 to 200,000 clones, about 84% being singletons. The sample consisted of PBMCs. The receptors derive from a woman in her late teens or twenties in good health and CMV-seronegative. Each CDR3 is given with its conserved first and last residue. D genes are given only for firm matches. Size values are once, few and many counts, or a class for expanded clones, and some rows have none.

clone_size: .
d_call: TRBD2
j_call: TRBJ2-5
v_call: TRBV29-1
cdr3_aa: CSVERSGGAETQYF
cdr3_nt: TGCAGCGTTGAGCGCAGCGGGGGGGCAGAGACCCAGTACTTC

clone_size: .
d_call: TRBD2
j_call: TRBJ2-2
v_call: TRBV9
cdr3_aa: CASSPMWGGSTGELFF
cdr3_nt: TGTGCCAGCAGCCCCATGTGGGGGGGGAGTACCGGGGAGCTGTTTTTT

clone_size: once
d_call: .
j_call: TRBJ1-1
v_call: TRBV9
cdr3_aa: CASSTTSNTEAFF
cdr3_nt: TGTGCCAGCAGCACGACAAGTAACACTGAAGCTTTCTTT

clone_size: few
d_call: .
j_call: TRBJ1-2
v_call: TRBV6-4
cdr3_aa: CASSEGGAGYGYTF
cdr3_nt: TGTGCCAGCAGTGAGGGGGGGGCCGGCTATGGCTACACCTTC

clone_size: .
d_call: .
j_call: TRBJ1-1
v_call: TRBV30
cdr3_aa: CAWSQAAGAFF
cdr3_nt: TGTGCCTGGAGTCAAGCCGCGGGAGCTTTCTTT

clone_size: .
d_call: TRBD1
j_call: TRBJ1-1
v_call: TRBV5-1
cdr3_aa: CASSSDRVDTEAFF
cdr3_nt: TGCGCCAGCAGCTCCGACAGGGTGGACACTGAAGCTTTCTTT

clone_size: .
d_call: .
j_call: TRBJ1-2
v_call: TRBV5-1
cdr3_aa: CASSPRPSDYGYTF
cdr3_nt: TGCGCCAGCAGCCCTAGGCCCAGCGACTATGGCTACACCTTC

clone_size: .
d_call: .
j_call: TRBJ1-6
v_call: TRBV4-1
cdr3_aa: CASSPLEGRGSPLHF
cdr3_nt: TGCGCCAGCAGCCCTCTTGAGGGGAGGGGTTCACCCCTCCACTTT

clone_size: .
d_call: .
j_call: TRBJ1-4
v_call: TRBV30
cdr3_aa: CAWSATGGGKLFF
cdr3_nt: TGTGCCTGGAGTGCAACAGGCGGTGGAAAACTGTTTTTT

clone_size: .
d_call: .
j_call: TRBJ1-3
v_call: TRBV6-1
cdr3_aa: CASRSATGSGNTIYF
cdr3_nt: TGTGCCAGCAGGAGCGCAACAGGGTCAGGAAACACCATATATTTT

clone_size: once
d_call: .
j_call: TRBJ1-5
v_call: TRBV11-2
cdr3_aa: CASSLEHNQPQHF
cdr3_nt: TGTGCCAGCAGCTTAGAACACAATCAGCCCCAGCATTTT

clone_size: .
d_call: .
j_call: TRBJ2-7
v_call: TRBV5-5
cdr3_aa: CASSFREQPAYEQYF
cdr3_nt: TGTGCCAGCAGCTTTCGGGAACAGCCGGCCTACGAGCAGTACTTC

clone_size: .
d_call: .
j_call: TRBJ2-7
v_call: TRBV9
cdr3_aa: CASSVGSGSYEQYF
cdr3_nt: TGTGCCAGCAGCGTAGGGAGCGGTTCCTACGAGCAGTACTTC

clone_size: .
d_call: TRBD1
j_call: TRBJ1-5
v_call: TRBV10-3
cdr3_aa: CAISESWAGGNRGFGNQPQHF
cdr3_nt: TGTGCCATCAGTGAGTCGTGGGCAGGGGGTAACCGGGGATTTGGCAATCAGCCCCAGCATTTT

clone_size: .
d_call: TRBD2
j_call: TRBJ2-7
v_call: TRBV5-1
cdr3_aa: CASSFRGGPSYEQYF
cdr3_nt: TGCGCCAGCAGCTTCCGGGGGGGTCCCTCCTACGAGCAGTACTTC

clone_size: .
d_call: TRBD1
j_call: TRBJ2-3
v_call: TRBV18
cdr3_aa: CASSPDRERDTQYF
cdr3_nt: TGTGCCAGCTCACCGGACAGGGAAAGGGATACGCAGTATTTT

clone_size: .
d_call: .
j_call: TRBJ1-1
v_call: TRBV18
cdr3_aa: CASSPSGKNTEAFF
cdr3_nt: TGTGCCAGCTCACCGTCGGGGAAGAACACTGAAGCTTTCTTT

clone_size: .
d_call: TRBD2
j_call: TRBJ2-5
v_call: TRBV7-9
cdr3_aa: CASSPAGGGPLGTQYF
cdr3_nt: TGTGCCAGCAGCCCGGCGGGCGGGGGGCCCTTGGGGACCCAGTACTTC

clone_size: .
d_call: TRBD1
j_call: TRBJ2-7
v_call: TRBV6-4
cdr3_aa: CASSPGTGPTYEQYF
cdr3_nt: TGTGCCAGCAGTCCCGGGACAGGGCCCACCTACGAGCAGTACTTC

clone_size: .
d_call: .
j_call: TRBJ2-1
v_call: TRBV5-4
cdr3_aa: CASSLGDLSYNEQFF
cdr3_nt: TGTGCCAGCAGCTTGGGGGACTTATCCTACAATGAGCAGTTCTTC

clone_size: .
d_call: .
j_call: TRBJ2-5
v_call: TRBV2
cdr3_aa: CASSRDRSQETQYF
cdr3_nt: TGTGCCAGCAGTCGAGACAGGTCCCAAGAGACCCAGTACTTC

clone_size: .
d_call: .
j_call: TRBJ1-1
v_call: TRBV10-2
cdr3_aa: CASRGGGVNTEAFF
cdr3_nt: TGCGCCAGCAGAGGCGGAGGTGTGAACACTGAAGCTTTCTTT

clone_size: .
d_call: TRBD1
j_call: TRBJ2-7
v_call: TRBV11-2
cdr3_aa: CASSKSGTELYEQYF
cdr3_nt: TGTGCCAGCAGCAAATCCGGGACAGAGTTATACGAGCAGTACTTC

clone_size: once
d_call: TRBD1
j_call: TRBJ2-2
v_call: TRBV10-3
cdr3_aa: CAISDGQGDTGELFF
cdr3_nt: TGTGCCATCAGTGATGGCCAGGGGGACACCGGGGAGCTGTTTTTT

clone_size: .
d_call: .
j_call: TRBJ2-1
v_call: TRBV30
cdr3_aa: CAWSLEVNEQFF
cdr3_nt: TGTGCCTGGAGTTTAGAAGTCAATGAGCAGTTCTTC